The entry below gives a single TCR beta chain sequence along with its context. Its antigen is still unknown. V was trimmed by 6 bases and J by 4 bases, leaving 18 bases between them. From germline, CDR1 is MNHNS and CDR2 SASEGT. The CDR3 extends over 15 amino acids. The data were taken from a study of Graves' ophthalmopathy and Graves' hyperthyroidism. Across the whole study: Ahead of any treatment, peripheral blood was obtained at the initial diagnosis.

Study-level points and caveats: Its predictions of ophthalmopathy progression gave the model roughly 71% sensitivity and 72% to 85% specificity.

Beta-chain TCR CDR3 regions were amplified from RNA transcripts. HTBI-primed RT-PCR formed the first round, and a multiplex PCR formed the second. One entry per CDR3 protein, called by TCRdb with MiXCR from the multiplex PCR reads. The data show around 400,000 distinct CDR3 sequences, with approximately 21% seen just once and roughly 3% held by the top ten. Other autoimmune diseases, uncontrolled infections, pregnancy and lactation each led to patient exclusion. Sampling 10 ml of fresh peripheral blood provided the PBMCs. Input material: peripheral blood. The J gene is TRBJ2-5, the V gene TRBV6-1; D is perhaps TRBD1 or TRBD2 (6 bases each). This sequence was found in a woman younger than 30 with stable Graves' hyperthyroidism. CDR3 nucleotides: TGTGCCAGCAGCCATGCCGCGGGACAAGTAGAGACCCAGTACTTC. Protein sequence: CASSHAAGQVETQYF.